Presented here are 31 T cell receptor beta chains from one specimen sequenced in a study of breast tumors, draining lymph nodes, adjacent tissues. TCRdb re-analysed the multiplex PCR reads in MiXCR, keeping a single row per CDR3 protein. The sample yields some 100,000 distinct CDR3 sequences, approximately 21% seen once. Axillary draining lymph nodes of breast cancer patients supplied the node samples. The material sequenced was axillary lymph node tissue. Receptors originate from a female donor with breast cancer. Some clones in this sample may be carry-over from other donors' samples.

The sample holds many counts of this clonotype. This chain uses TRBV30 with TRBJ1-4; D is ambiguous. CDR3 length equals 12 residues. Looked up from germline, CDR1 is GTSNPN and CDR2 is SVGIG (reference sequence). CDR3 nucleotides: TGTGTTCTCGGTGCAACTAATGAAAAACTGTTTTTT. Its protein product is CVLGATNEKLFF. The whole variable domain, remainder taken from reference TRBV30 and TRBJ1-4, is SQTIHQWPATLVQPVGSPLSLECTVEGTSNPNLYWYRQAAGRGLQLLFYSVGIGQISSEVPQNLSASRPQDRQFILSSKKLLLSDSGFYLCVLGATNEKLFFGSGTQLSVL.

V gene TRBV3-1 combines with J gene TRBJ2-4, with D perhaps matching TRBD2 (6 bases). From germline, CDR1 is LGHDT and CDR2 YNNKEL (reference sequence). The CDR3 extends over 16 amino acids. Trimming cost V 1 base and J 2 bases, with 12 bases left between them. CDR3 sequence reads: CASSQVVGGTKNIQYF. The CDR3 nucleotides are TGTGCCAGCAGCCAAGTTGTGGGAGGCACCAAAAACATTCAGTACTTC.

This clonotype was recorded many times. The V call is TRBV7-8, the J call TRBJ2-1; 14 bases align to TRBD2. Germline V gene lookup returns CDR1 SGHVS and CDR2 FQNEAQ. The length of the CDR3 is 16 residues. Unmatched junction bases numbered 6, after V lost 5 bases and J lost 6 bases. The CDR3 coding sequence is TGTGCCAGCAGCCAGAAGGGACTAGCGGGAGTCAATGAGCAGTTCTTC. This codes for CASSQKGLAGVNEQFF.

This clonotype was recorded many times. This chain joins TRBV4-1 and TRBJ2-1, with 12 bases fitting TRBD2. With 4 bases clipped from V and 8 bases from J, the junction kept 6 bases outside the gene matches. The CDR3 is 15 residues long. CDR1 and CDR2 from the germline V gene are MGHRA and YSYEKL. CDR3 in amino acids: CASSLTSGRRDEQFF. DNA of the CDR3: TGCGCCAGCAGCCTCACTAGCGGGAGGAGGGATGAGCAGTTCTTC.

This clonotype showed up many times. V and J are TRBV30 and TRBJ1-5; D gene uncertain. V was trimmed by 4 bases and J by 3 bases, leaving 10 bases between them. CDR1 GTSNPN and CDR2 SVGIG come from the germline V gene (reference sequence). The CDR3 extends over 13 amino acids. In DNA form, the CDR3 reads TGTGCCTGGAACCGGCAGTCCAATCAGCCCCAGCATTTT. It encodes CAWNRQSNQPQHF.

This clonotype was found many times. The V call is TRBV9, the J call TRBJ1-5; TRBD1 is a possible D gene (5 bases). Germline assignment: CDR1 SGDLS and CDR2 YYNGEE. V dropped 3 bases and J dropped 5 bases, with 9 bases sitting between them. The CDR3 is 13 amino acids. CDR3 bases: TGTGCCAGCAGCGCCAGGGTAGATCAGCCCCAGCATTTT. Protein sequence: CASSARVDQPQHF. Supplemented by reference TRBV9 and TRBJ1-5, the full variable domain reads DSGVTQTPKHLITATGQRVTLRCSPRSGDLSVYWYQQSLDQGLQFLIQYYNGEERAKGNILERFSAQQFPDLHSELNLSSLELGDSALYFCASSARVDQPQHFGDGTRLSIL.

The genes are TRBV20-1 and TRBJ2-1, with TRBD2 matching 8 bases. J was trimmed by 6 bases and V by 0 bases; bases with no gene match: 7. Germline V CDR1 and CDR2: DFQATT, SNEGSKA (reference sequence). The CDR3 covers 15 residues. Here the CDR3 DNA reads TGCAGTGCTAGAGAGGGACTAGTCGTAACCAATGAGCAGTTCTTC. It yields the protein CSAREGLVVTNEQFF.

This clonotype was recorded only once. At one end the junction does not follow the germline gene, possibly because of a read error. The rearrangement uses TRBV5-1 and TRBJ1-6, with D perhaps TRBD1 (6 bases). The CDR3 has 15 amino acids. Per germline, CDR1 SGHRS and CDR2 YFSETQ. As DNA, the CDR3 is TGCGCCCGCAGGTCAGGGGAAAACTATAATTCACCCCTCCACTTT. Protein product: CARRSGENYNSPLHF.

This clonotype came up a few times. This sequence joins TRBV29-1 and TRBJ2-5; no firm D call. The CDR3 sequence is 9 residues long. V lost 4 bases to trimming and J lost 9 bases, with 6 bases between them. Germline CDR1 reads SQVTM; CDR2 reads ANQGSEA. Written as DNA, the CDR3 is TGCAGCGTTGGTGAGGCCCAGTACTTC. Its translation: CSVGEAQYF.

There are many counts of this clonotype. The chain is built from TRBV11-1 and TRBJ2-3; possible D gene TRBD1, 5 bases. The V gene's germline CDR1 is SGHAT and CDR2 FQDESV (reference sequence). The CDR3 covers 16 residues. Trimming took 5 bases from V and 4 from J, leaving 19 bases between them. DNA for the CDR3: TGTGCCAGCAGCCCAAGGTCCCGGACAAGCGCAGATACGCAGTATTTT. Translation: CASSPRSRTSADTQYF.

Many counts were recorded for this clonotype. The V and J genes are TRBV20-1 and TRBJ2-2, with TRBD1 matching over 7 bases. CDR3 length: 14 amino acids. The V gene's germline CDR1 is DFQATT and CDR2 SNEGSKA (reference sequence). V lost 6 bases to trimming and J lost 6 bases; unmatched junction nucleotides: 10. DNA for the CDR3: TGCAGTGCGACACCACAGGGGACGGCCGGGGAGCTGTTTTTT. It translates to CSATPQGTAGELFF.

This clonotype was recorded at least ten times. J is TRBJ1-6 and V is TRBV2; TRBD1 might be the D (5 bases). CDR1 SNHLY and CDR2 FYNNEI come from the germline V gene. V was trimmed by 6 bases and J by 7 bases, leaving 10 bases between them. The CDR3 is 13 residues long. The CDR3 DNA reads TGTGCCAGCAGGGGGACGGGGAATTCACCCCTCCACTTT. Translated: CASRGTGNSPLHF. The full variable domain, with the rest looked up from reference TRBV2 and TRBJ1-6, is EPEVTQTPSHQVTQMGQEVILRCVPISNHLYFYWYRQILGQKVEFLVSFYNNEISEKSEIFDDQFSVERPDGSNFTLKIRSTKLEDSAMYFCASRGTGNSPLHFGNGTRLTVT.

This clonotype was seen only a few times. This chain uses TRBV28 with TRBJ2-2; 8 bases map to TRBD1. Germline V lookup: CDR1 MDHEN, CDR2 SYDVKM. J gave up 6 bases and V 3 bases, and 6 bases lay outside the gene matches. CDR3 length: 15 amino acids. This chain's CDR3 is CASSFLQGVAGELFF. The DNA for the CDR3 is TGTGCCAGCAGTTTCCTACAGGGGGTAGCCGGGGAGCTGTTTTTT.

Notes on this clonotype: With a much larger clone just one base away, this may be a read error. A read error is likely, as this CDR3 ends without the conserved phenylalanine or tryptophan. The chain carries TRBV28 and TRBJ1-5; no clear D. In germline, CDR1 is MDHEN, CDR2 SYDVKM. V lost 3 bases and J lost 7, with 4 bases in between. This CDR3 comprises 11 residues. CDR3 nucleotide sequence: TGTGCCAGCAGTTTTGAGCAGCCCCAGCATTCT. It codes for CASSFEQPQHS.

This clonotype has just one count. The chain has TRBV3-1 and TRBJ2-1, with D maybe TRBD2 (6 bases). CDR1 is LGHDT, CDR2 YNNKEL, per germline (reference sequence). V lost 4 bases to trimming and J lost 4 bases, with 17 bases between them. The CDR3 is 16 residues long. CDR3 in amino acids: CASSPAGRPGYNEQFF. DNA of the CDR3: TGTGCCAGCAGCCCCGCTGGGAGGCCAGGGTACAATGAGCAGTTCTTC.

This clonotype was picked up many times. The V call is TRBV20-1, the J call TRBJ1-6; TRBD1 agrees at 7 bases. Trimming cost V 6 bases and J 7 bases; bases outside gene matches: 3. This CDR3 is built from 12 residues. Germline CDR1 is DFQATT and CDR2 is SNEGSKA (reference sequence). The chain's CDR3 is CSAPQGNSPLHF. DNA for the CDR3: TGCAGTGCACCACAGGGGAATTCACCCCTCCACTTT.

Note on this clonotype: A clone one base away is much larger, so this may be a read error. CDR3 amino acids: CASSLVGGLTGTQYF. As DNA, the CDR3 is TGCGCCAGCAGCTTGGTCGGGGGACTCACAGGTACGCAGTATTTT. This chain uses TRBV5-1 with TRBJ2-3; tentatively, D is TRBD2 (6 bases). This CDR3 has 15 residues. Germline V gene lookup returns CDR1 SGHRS and CDR2 YFSETQ.

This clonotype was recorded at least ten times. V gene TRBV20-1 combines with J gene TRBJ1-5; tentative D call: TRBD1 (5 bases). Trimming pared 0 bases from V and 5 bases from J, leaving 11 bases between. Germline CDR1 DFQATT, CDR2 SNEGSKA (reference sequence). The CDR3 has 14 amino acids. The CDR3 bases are TGCAGTGCTAGAGACCGCGGGACTGATCAGCCCCAGCATTTT. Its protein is CSARDRGTDQPQHF.

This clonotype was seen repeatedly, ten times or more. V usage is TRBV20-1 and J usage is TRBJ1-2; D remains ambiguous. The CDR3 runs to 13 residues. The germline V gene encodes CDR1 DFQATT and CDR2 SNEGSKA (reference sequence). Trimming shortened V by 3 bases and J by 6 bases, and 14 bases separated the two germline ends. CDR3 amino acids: CSASNEWAHGYTF. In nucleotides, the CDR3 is TGCAGTGCTAGTAACGAGTGGGCGCATGGCTACACCTTC.

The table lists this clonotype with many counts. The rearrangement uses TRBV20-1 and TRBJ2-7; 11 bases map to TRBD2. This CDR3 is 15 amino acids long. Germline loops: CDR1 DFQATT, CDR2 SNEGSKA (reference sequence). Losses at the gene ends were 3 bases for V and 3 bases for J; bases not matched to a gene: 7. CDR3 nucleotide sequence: TGCAGTGCTAGGGGAACGACTAGCGGGATCTACGAGCAGTACTTC. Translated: CSARGTTSGIYEQYF.

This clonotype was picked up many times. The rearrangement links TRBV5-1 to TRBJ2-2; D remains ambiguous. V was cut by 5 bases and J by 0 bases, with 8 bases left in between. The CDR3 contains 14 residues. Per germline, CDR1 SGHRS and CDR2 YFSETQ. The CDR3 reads CASSVRANTGELFF. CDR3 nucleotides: TGCGCCAGCAGTGTTAGAGCGAACACCGGGGAGCTGTTTTTT.

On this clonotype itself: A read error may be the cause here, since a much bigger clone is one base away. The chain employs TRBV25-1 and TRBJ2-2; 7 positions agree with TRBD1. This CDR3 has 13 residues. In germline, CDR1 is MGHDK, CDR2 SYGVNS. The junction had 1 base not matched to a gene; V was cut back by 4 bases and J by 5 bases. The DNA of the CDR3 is TGTGCCAGCAGTGTGACAGGGACCGGGGAGCTGTTTTTT. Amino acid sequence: CASSVTGTGELFF.

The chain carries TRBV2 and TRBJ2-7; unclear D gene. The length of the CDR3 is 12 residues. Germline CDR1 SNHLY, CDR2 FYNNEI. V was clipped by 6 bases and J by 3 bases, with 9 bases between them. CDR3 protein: CASRLTVYEQYF. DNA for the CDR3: TGTGCCAGCAGACTAACAGTCTACGAGCAGTACTTC.

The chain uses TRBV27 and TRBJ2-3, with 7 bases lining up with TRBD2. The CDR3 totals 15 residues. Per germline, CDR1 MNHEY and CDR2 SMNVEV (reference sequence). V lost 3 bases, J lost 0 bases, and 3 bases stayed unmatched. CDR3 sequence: CASSFRGVSTDTQYF. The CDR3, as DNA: TGTGCCAGCAGTTTTCGGGGGGTAAGCACAGATACGCAGTATTTT.

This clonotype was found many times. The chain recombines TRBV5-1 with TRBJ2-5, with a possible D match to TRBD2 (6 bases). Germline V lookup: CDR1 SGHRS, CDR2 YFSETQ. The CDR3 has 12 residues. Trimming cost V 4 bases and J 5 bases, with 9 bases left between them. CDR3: CASSPEGETQYF. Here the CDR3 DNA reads TGCGCCAGCAGCCCGGAGGGGGAGACCCAGTACTTC. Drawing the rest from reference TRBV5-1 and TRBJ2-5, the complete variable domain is KAGVTQTPRYLIKTRGQQVTLSCSPISGHRSVSWYQQTPGQGLQFLFEYFSETQRNKGNFPGRFSGRQFSNSRSEMNVSTLELGDSALYLCASSPEGETQYFGPGTRLLVL.

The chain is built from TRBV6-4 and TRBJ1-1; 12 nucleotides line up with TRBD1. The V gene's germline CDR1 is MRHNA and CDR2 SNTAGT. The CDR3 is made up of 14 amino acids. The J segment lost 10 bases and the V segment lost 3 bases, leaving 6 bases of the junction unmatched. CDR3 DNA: TGTGCCAGCAGTGATGGGGGACAGGGGGCAGGAGCTTTCTTT. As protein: CASSDGGQGAGAFF.

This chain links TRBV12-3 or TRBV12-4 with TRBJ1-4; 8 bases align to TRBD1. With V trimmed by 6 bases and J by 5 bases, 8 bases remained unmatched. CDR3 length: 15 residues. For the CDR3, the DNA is TGTGCCAGCAGGGCCACAGGGGGGCCAAATGAAAAACTGTTTTTT. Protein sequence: CASRATGGPNEKLFF.

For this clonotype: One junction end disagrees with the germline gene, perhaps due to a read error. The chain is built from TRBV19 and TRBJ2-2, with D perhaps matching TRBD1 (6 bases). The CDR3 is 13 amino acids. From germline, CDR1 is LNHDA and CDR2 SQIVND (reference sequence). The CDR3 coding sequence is TGTGCCACCACCAGGGGCCGGACCGGGGAGCCGTTTTTT. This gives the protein CATTRGRTGEPFF.

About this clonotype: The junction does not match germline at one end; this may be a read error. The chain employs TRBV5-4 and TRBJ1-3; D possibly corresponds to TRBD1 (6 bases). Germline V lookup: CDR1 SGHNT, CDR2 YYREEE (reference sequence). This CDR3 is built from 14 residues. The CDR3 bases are TGTGCCAGCAGCCCCGAGGGGGGAGGAAGCACCATATATTTT. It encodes CASSPEGGGSTIYF.

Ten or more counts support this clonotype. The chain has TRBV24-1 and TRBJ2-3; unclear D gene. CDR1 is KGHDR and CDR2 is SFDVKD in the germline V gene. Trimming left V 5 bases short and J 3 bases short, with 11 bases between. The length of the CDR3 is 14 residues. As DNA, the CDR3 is TGTGCCACCAGTGCACGGGTTGGGACAGATACGCAGTATTTT. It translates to CATSARVGTDTQYF.

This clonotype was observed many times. CDR3 coding DNA: TGTGCCAGCAGTCGACAGGGACTTCAAGAGACCCAGTACTTC. Translation: CASSRQGLQETQYF. V gene TRBV9 combines with J gene TRBJ2-5, with D possibly TRBD1 on 7 matching bases. Trimming shortened V by 5 bases and J by 2 bases, and 13 bases separated the two germline ends. The CDR3 totals 14 residues. Germline V gene lookup returns CDR1 SGDLS and CDR2 YYNGEE.